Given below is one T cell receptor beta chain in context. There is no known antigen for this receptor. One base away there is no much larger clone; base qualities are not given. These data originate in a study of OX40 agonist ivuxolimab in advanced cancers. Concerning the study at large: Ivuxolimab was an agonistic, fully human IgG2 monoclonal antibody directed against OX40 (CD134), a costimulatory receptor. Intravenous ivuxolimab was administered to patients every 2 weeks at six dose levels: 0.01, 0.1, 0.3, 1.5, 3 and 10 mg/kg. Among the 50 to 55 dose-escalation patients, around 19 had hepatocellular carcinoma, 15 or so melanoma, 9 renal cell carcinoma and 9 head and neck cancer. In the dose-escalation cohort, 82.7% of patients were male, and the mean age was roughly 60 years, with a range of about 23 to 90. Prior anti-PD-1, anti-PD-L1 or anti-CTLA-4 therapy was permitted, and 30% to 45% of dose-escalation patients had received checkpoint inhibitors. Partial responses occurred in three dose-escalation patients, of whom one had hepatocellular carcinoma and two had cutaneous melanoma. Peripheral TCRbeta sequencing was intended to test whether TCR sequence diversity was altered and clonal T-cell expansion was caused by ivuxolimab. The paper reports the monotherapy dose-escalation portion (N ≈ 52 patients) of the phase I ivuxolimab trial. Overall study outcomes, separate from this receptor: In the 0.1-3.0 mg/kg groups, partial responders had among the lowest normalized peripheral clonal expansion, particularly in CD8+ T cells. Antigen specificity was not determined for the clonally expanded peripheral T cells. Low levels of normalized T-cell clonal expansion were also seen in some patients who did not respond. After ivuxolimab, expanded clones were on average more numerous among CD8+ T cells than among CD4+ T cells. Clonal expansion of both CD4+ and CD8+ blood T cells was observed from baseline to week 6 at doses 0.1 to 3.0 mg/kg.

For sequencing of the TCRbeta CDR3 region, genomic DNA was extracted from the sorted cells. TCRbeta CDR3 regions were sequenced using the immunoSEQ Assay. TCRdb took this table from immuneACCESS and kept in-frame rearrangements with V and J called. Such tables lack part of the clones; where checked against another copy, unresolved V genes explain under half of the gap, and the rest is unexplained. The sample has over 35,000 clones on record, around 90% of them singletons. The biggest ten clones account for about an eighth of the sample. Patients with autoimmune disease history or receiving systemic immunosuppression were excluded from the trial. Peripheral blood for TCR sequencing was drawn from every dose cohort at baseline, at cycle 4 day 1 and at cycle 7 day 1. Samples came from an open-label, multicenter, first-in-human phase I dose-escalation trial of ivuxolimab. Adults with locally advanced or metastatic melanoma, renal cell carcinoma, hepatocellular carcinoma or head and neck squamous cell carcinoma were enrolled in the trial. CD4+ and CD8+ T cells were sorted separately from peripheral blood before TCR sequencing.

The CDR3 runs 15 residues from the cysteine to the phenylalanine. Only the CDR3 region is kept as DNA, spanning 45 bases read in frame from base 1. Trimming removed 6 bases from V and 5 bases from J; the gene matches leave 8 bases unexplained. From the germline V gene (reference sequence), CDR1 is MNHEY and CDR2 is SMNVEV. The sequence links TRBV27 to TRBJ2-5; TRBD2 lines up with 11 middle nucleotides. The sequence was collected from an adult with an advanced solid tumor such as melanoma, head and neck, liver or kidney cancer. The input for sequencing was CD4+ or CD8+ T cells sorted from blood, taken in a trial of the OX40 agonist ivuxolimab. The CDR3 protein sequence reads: CASSRSGRGWETQYF. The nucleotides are TGTGCCAGCAGCCGTAGCGGGAGGGGGTGGGAGACCCAGTACTTC.